The 9 T cell receptor beta chains listed next were all sequenced from one sample in a study of T cell responses to AZD1222 COVID-19 vaccine. Using immunoSEQ multiplex PCR, the repertoire was profiled, and TCRdb retains in-frame clones only, with some absent. The sample has approximately 170,000 clones, around 87% seen once. The specimen comprised peripheral blood, sampled on day 0 of AZD1222 vaccination. These receptors all come from an adult in good health.

The V and J genes are TRBV27 and TRBJ1-1, with 7 bases fitting TRBD1. Germline-derived CDR1 and CDR2 are MNHEY and SMNVEV (reference sequence). CDR3 size: 14 residues. J was trimmed by 1 base and V by 6 bases; bases with no gene match: 5. The CDR3 bases are TGTGCCAGCAGCAAGTGGGACAGGAACACTGAAGCTTTCTTT. Residues: CASSKWDRNTEAFF.

The J gene is TRBJ1-2, the V gene TRBV10-3, with 8 bases fitting TRBD1. V lost 6 bases, J lost 6 bases, and 12 bases stayed unmatched. Germline lookup yields CDR1 ENHRY and CDR2 SYGVKD. The length of the CDR3 is 15 residues. Written as DNA, the CDR3 is TGTGCCATCAGGGAGAAGGACAGGGAAACTGATGGCTACACCTTC. It specifies CAIREKDRETDGYTF.

This sequence joins TRBV7-3 and TRBJ2-3, with 15 bases that match TRBD2. This CDR3 has 16 amino acids. Germline V gene data show CDR1 as SGHTA and CDR2 as FQGTGA. The V segment lost 5 bases and the J segment 4 bases; nucleotides outside the gene matches: 4. CDR3 in DNA: TGTGCCAGCAGCGAGGGACTAGCGGGGGGTTCAGATACGCAGTATTTT. This gives the protein CASSEGLAGGSDTQYF.

V usage is TRBV5-4 and J usage is TRBJ1-6; D may be TRBD1 (6 bases). The CDR3 loop spans 14 amino acids. The germline gives CDR1 SGHNT, CDR2 YYREEE (reference sequence). V lost 6 bases, J lost 4 bases, and 11 bases lay in between. This chain's CDR3 is CASTLGQYNSPLHF. In nucleotides, the CDR3 is TGTGCCAGCACCCTTGGACAGTATAATTCACCCCTCCACTTT.

The rearrangement links TRBV4-3 to TRBJ2-7; D is possibly TRBD2 (6 bases). The germline V gene encodes CDR1 LGHNA and CDR2 YSLEER. CDR3 length: 15 residues. Trimming took off 2 bases at V and 3 bases at J, with 14 bases between the two ends. In nucleotides, the CDR3 is TGCGCCAGCAGCCAATCCATTCGGGGGTTCTACGAGCAGTACTTC. This translates into CASSQSIRGFYEQYF.

The V and J genes are TRBV5-6 and TRBJ1-5, with D hard to call. V lost 1 base to trimming and J lost 4 bases, with 6 bases between them. This CDR3 contains 13 residues. Germline V gives CDR1 SGHDT, CDR2 YYEEEE. The CDR3 reads CASSLRGNQPQHF. The CDR3 coding sequence is TGTGCCAGCAGCTTGCGGGGAAATCAGCCCCAGCATTTT.

The CDR3 DNA sequence: TGTGCCAGCAGCGTAGGTGGGCAGGGCTACCAAGAGACCCAGTACTTC. It encodes CASSVGGQGYQETQYF. This chain uses TRBV9 with TRBJ2-5; D perhaps matches TRBD1 (5 bases). The V gene lost 0 bases and the J gene lost 0 bases, with 12 bases spanning the gap. The CDR3 is 16 residues long. Germline V gene lookup returns CDR1 SGDLS and CDR2 YYNGEE. The full variable domain, with the rest looked up from reference TRBV9 and TRBJ2-5, is DSGVTQTPKHLITATGQRVTLRCSPRSGDLSVYWYQQSLDQGLQFLIQYYNGEERAKGNILERFSAQQFPDLHSELNLSSLELGDSALYFCASSVGGQGYQETQYFGPGTRLLVL.

The chain employs TRBV10-3 and TRBJ2-1, with D perhaps TRBD1 or TRBD2 (5 bases each). Trimming removed 3 bases at V and 6 bases at J, with 12 bases between. The CDR3 sequence is 14 residues long. Per germline, CDR1 ENHRY and CDR2 SYGVKD. CDR3 sequence reads: CAISDSGGGNEQFF. The CDR3 DNA reads as TGTGCCATCAGTGACTCTGGGGGTGGCAATGAGCAGTTCTTC.

In nucleotides, the CDR3 is TGTGCCAGCGGACAATATCGCTCAGAGGAAGCTTTCTTT. This codes for CASGQYRSEEAFF. The chain links TRBV2 to TRBJ1-1; tentatively, D is TRBD1 (5 bases). Deletions cut 8 bases from V and 8 bases from J, with 18 bases between. There are 13 residues in the CDR3. CDR1 is SNHLY and CDR2 is FYNNEI in the germline V gene.